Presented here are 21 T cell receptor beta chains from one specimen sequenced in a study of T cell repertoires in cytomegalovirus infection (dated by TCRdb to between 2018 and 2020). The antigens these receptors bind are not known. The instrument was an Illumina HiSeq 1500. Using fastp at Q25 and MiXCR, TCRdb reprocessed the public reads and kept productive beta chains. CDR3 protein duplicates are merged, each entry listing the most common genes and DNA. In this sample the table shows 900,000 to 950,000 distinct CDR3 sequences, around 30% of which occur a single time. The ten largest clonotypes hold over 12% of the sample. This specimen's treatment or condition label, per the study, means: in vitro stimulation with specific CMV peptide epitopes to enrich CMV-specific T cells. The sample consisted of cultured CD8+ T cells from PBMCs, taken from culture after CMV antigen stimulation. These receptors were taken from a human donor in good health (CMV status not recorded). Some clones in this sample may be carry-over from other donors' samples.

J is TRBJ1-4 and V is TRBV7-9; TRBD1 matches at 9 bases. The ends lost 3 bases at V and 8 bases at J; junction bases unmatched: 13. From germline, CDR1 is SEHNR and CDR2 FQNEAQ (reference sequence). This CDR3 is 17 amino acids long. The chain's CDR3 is CASSFTNRDRDREKLFF. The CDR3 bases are TGTGCCAGCAGCTTCACCAATCGGGACAGGGATAGGGAAAAACTGTTTTTT.

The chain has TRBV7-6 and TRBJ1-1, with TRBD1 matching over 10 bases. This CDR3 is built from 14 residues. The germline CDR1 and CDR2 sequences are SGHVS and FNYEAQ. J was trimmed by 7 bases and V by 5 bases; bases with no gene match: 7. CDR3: CASSPGTGAGEAFF. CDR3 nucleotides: TGTGCCAGCAGCCCAGGGACAGGGGCTGGTGAAGCTTTCTTT.

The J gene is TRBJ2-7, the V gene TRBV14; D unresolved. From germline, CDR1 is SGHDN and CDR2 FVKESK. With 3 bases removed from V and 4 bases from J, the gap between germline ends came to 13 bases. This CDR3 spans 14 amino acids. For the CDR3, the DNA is TGTGCCAGCAGCCAGTTAGACTCCGGTTACGAGCAGTACTTC. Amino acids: CASSQLDSGYEQYF.

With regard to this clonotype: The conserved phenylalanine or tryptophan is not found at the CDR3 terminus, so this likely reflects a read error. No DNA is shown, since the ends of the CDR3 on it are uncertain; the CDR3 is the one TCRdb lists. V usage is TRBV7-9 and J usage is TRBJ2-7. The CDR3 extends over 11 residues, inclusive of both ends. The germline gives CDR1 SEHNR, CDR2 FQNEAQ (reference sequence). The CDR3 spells CASSLAGRSAL.

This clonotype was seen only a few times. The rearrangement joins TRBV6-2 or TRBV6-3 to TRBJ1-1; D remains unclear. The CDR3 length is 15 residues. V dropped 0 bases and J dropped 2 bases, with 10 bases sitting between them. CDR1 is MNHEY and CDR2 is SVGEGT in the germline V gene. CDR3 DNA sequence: TGTGCCAGCAGTTACTCGAGCCCGGGAAACACTGAAGCTTTCTTT. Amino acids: CASSYSSPGNTEAFF.

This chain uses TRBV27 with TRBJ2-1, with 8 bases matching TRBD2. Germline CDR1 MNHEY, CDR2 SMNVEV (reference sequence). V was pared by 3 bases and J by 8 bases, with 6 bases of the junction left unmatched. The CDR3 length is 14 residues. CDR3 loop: CASSLRGALYEQFF. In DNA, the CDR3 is TGTGCCAGCAGTTTGCGGGGGGCGCTTTATGAGCAGTTCTTC.

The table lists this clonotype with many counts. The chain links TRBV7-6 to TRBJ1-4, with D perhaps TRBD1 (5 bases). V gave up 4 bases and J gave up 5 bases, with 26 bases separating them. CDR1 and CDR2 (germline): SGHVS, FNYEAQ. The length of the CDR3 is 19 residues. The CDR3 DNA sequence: TGTGCCAGCAGCTCCTACCCTCGGGACTCCAGAGAGGAGAATGAAAAACTGTTTTTT. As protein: CASSSYPRDSREENEKLFF. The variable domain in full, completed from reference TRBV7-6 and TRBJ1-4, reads GAGVSQSPRYKVTKRGQDVALRCDPISGHVSLYWYRQALGQGPEFLTYFNYEAQQDKSGLPNDRFSAERPEGSISTLTIQRTEQRDSAMYRCASSSYPRDSREENEKLFFGSGTQLSVL.

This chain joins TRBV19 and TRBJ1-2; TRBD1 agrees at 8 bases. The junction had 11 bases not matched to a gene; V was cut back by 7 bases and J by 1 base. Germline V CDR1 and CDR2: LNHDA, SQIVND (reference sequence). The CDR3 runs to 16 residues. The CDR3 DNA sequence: TGTGCCAGTAAAGAACCAGGGGGCGGGAGTAACTATGGCTACACCTTC. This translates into CASKEPGGGSNYGYTF.

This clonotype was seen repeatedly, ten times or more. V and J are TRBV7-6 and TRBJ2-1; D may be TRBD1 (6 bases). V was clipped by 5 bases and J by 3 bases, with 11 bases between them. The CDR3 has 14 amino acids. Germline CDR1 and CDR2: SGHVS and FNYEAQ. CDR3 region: CASSNRGGYNEQFF. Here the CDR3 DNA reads TGTGCCAGCAGCAACCGAGGGGGCTACAATGAGCAGTTCTTC. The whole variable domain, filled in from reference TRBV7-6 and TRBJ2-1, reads GAGVSQSPRYKVTKRGQDVALRCDPISGHVSLYWYRQALGQGPEFLTYFNYEAQQDKSGLPNDRFSAERPEGSISTLTIQRTEQRDSAMYRCASSNRGGYNEQFFGPGTRLTVL.

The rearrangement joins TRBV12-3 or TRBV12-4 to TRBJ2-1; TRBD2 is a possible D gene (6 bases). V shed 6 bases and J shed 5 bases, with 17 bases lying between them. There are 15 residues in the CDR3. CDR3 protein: CASSRRGGAHNEQFF. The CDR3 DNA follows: TGTGCCAGCAGCCGTAGGGGCGGGGCCCACAATGAGCAGTTCTTC.

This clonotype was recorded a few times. The CDR3 DNA sequence: TGTGCCATCAGTGAGTCGAAGACTAGCGGGAAAGTGAAGACCCAGTACTTC. Protein product: CAISESKTSGKVKTQYF. J is TRBJ2-5 and V is TRBV10-3; 11 nucleotides match TRBD2. Germline V gene lookup returns CDR1 ENHRY and CDR2 SYGVKD. This CDR3 has 17 residues. V lost 0 bases, J lost 6 bases, and 9 bases stayed unmatched.

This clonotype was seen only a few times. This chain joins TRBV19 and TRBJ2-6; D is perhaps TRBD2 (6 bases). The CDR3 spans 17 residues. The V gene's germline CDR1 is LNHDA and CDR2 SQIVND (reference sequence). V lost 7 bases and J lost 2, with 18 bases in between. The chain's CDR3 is CASNSGSLLTGANVLTF. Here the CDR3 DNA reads TGTGCCAGTAATTCCGGGAGTTTACTCACTGGGGCCAACGTCCTGACTTTC.

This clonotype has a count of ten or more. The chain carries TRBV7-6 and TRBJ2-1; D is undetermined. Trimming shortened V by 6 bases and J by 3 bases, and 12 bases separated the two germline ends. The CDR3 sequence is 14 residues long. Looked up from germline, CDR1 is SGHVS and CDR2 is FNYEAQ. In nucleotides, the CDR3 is TGTGCCAGCAGTTTTCCGGCAGTCTACAATGAGCAGTTCTTC. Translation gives CASSFPAVYNEQFF.

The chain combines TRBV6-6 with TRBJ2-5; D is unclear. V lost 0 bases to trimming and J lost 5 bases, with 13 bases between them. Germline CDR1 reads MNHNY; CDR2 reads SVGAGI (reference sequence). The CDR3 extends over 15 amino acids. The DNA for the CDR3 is TGTGCCAGCAGTTACTCGCAGAGTCGGGTCGAGACCCAGTACTTC. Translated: CASSYSQSRVETQYF.

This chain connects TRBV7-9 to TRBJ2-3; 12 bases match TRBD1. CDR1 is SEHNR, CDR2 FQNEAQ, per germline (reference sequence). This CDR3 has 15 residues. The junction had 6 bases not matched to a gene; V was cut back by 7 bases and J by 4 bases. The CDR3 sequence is CASIDGTGGPDTQYF. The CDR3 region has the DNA TGTGCCAGCATAGATGGGACAGGGGGCCCAGATACGCAGTATTTT.

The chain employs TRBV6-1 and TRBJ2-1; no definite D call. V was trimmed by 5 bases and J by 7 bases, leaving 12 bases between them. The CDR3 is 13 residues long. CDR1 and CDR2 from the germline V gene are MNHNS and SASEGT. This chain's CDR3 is CASSNSPLNEQFF. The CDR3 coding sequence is TGTGCCAGCAGTAACAGCCCTTTGAATGAGCAGTTCTTC.

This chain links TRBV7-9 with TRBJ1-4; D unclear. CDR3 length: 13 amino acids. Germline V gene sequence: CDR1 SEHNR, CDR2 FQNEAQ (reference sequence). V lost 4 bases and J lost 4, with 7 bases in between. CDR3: CASSYTLNEKLFF. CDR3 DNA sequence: TGTGCCAGCAGCTACACTCTTAATGAAAAACTGTTTTTT.

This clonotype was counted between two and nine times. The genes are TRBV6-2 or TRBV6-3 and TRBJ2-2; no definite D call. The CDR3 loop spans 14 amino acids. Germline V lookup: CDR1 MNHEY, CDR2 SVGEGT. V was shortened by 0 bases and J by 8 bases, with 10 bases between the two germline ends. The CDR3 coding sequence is TGTGCCAGCAGTTACTCGTTCCAGATGGGGGAGCTGTTTTTT. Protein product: CASSYSFQMGELFF.

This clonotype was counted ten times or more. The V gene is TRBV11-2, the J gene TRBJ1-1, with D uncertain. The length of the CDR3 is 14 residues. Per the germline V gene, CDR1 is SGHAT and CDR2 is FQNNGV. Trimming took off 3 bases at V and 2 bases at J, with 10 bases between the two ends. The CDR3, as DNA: TGTGCCAGCAGCTTCCCGGATTTTAACACTGAAGCTTTCTTT. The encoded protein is CASSFPDFNTEAFF. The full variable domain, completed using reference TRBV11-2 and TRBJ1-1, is EAGVAQSPRYKIIEKRQSVAFWCNPISGHATLYWYQQILGQGPKLLIQFQNNGVVDDSQLPKDRFSAERLKGVDSTLKIQPAKLEDSAVYLCASSFPDFNTEAFFGQGTRLTVV.

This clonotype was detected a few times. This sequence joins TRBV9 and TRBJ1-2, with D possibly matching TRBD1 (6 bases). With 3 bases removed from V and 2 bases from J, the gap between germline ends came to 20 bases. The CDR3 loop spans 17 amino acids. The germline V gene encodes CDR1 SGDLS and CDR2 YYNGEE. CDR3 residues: CASSEEQGTPTNYGYTF. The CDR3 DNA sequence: TGTGCCAGCAGCGAAGAGCAGGGGACGCCAACAAACTATGGCTACACCTTC.

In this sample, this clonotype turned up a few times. The CDR3 nucleotides read TGTGCCAGCAGCCCCGGGACTAGCGGGACCCTCTACAATGAGCAGTTCTTC. Protein: CASSPGTSGTLYNEQFF. The chain is built from TRBV7-9 and TRBJ2-1; TRBD2 matches 13 bases. J lost 3 bases, V lost 5 bases, and 7 bases had no gene match. Germline loops: CDR1 SEHNR, CDR2 FQNEAQ (reference sequence). The CDR3 totals 17 residues.